The rows below give T cell receptor beta chains drawn from one sample of a study of immune cell composition in non-small cell lung cancer. Assay: immunoSEQ multiplex PCR; the TCRdb copy retains only in-frame clones and omits some. The table has about 3,200 clones, 65% to 80% seen once. Sequenced: lung tumor tissue. The source is a human donor with non-small cell lung cancer. CDR3s include the opening cysteine and the closing phenylalanine or tryptophan. A D gene is named only where the DNA matches it firmly. Clone size is stated in some rows and not others, as once, few, many or a class when expanded.

abundance: few; d_gene: TRBD1; v_gene: TRBV7-9; j_gene: TRBJ1-1; CDR3aa: CASIRTGGNTEAFF; CDR3nt: TGTGCCAGCATACGGACAGGGGGGAACACTGAAGCTTTCTTT
abundance: -; d_gene: TRBD2; v_gene: TRBV27; j_gene: TRBJ2-1; CDR3aa: CASRPAGGPSNEQFF; CDR3nt: TGTGCCAGCCGACCGGCGGGAGGGCCATCCAATGAGCAGTTCTTC
abundance: -; d_gene: -; v_gene: TRBV27; j_gene: TRBJ1-6; CDR3aa: CASTQGVSPLHF; CDR3nt: TGTGCCAGCACTCAAGGGGTTTCACCCCTCCACTTT
abundance: -; d_gene: TRBD2; v_gene: TRBV5-4; j_gene: TRBJ2-5; CDR3aa: CASSPPGLAGETQYF; CDR3nt: TGTGCCAGCAGCCCACCGGGACTAGCGGGAGAGACCCAGTACTTC
abundance: -; d_gene: -; v_gene: TRBV5-6; j_gene: TRBJ2-5; CDR3aa: CASSLVELETQYF; CDR3nt: TGTGCCAGCAGCTTAGTTGAGCTTGAGACCCAGTACTTC
abundance: -; d_gene: TRBD1; v_gene: TRBV2; j_gene: TRBJ2-5; CDR3aa: CASRDLTGGYVETQYF; CDR3nt: TGTGCCAGCAGGGATCTGACAGGGGGCTACGTTGAGACCCAGTACTTC
abundance: -; d_gene: TRBD1; v_gene: TRBV18; j_gene: TRBJ2-3; CDR3aa: CASSPPGGKDTQYF; CDR3nt: TGTGCCAGCTCACCCCCAGGGGGCAAGGATACGCAGTATTTT
abundance: -; d_gene: -; v_gene: TRBV6-6; j_gene: TRBJ2-1; CDR3aa: CASTETGTRNEQFF; CDR3nt: TGTGCCAGCACCGAGACGGGTACTCGCAATGAGCAGTTCTTC
abundance: -; d_gene: -; v_gene: TRBV5-1; j_gene: TRBJ2-7; CDR3aa: CASSDDNSYEQYF; CDR3nt: TGCGCCAGCAGCGACGACAACTCCTACGAGCAGTACTTC
abundance: -; d_gene: -; v_gene: TRBV6-5; j_gene: TRBJ2-1; CDR3aa: CASSYYDGNNEQFF; CDR3nt: TGTGCCAGCAGTTACTACGACGGGAACAATGAGCAGTTCTTC
abundance: -; d_gene: -; v_gene: TRBV5-6; j_gene: TRBJ1-1; CDR3aa: CASSPGGMNTEAFF; CDR3nt: TGTGCCAGCAGCCCCGGCGGCATGAACACTGAAGCTTTCTTT
abundance: few; d_gene: -; v_gene: TRBV19; j_gene: TRBJ1-4; CDR3aa: CASSSADTLREKLFF; CDR3nt: TGTGCCAGTAGTTCTGCGGACACCCTCCGTGAAAAACTGTTTTTT
abundance: -; d_gene: -; v_gene: TRBV7-2; j_gene: TRBJ2-2; CDR3aa: CASSLAGGTGELFF; CDR3nt: TGTGCCAGCAGCTTAGCAGGGGGCACCGGGGAGCTGTTTTTT
abundance: -; d_gene: -; v_gene: TRBV7-3; j_gene: TRBJ1-1; CDR3aa: CASSPTMGGTEAFF; CDR3nt: TGTGCCAGCAGCCCTACCATGGGGGGCACTGAAGCTTTCTTT
abundance: -; d_gene: TRBD2; v_gene: TRBV4-3; j_gene: TRBJ2-6; CDR3aa: CASSQEDGGASFYSGANVLTF; CDR3nt: TGCGCCAGCAGCCAAGAGGACGGGGGGGCCTCCTTTTACTCTGGGGCCAACGTCCTGACTTTC
abundance: -; d_gene: -; v_gene: TRBV6-6; j_gene: TRBJ1-5; CDR3aa: CASSYSSFANQPQHF; CDR3nt: TGTGCCAGCAGTTATTCCTCCTTTGCGAATCAGCCCCAGCATTTT
abundance: -; d_gene: -; v_gene: TRBV28; j_gene: TRBJ1-4; CDR3aa: CASSTRTAANEKLFF; CDR3nt: TGTGCCAGCAGTACCCGGACAGCGGCTAATGAAAAACTGTTTTTT
abundance: -; d_gene: TRBD1; v_gene: TRBV6-4; j_gene: TRBJ1-5; CDR3aa: CASSQDRGPNQPQHF; CDR3nt: TGTGCCAGCAGCCAGGACAGGGGGCCCAATCAGCCCCAGCATTTT
abundance: -; d_gene: -; v_gene: TRBV19; j_gene: TRBJ1-2; CDR3aa: CASSQKDSEGYTF; CDR3nt: TGTGCCAGTAGTCAGAAGGACAGTGAAGGCTACACCTTC
abundance: few; d_gene: -; v_gene: TRBV15; j_gene: TRBJ1-1; CDR3aa: CATSRDRGYTEAFF; CDR3nt: TGTGCCACCAGCAGAGATCGGGGGTACACTGAAGCTTTCTTT